The 14 T cell receptor beta chains reported below all come from one sample, sequenced in a study of cytomegalovirus exposure and HLA in healthy donors. 60 Vbeta and 13 Jbeta primers were used in PCR. Clones were read by immunoSEQ multiplex PCR, and TCRdb kept only the in-frame ones, dropping some. Of some 130,000 clones listed, roughly four fifths are singletons. What was sequenced was PBMCs. All receptors come from a woman aged 45-59 years in good health and CMV-seronegative.

J is TRBJ1-2 and V is TRBV2; 7 bases map to TRBD1. Per germline, CDR1 SNHLY and CDR2 FYNNEI. CDR3 length: 15 residues. J was trimmed by 8 bases and V by 7 bases; bases with no gene match: 16. CDR3 in DNA: TGTGCCAGCATTTTCACCGTGACAGGGTTTGGCGGCTACACCTTC. It translates to CASIFTVTGFGGYTF.

The chain couples TRBV6-6 to TRBJ2-2; 12 bases are a match to TRBD2. J gave up 3 bases and V 5 bases, and 4 bases lay outside the gene matches. The CDR3 runs 16 residues. Germline loops: CDR1 MNHNY, CDR2 SVGAGI (reference sequence). The CDR3 is CASSLAGGPHTGELFF. The DNA of the CDR3 is TGTGCCAGCAGTCTAGCGGGAGGGCCCCACACCGGGGAGCTGTTTTTT.

The CDR3 protein is CGTGTSLNTEAFF. In nucleotides, the CDR3 is TGTGGGACGGGAACGTCCCTGAACACTGAAGCTTTCTTT. The V and J genes are TRBV27 and TRBJ1-1; D gene ambiguous. This CDR3 region has 13 residues. Germline CDR1 reads MNHEY; CDR2 reads SMNVEV (reference sequence).

This clone has only one observation. The chain joins TRBV5-1 to TRBJ2-7; 10 nucleotides align to TRBD2. Germline CDR1 reads SGHRS; CDR2 reads YFSETQ. The CDR3 covers 16 residues. Losses at the gene ends were 4 bases for V and 4 bases for J; bases not matched to a gene: 11. The CDR3 coding sequence is TGCGCCAGCAGCCCGGGAGGGACTAGCGTGGGATACGAGCAGTACGTC. Protein: CASSPGGTSVGYEQYV.

The chain couples TRBV9 to TRBJ2-3; TRBD2 is a possible D gene (7 bases). Germline V gene sequence: CDR1 SGDLS, CDR2 YYNGEE. The CDR3 has 16 residues. V was shortened by 3 bases and J by 2 bases, with 16 bases between the two germline ends. The CDR3 DNA is TGTGCCAGCAGCGATGGGAGGGGGAGGCCCACAGATACGCAGTATTTT. It specifies CASSDGRGRPTDTQYF.

The sample holds one count of this clone. At one of its ends the junction is not consistent with the germline gene, which may arise from a read error. The CDR3 DNA sequence: TGTGCCAGCAGCCCAGATAACATGGGCTATGGCTACCCCTTC. Amino acids: CASSPDNMGYGYPF. The V and J genes are TRBV9 and TRBJ1-2; no firm D call. Germline CDR1 SGDLS, CDR2 YYNGEE. The CDR3 length is 14 residues.

The V call is TRBV6-5, the J call TRBJ2-3, with 11 bases fitting TRBD1. Germline CDR1 MNHEY, CDR2 SVGAGI. V was pared by 6 bases and J by 4 bases, with 3 bases of the junction left unmatched. This CDR3 spans 14 amino acids. CDR3 sequence reads: CASRRTGGADTQYF. DNA for the CDR3: TGTGCCAGCAGGAGGACAGGGGGCGCAGATACGCAGTATTTT.

The chain joins TRBV30 to TRBJ2-3; D remains unclear. CDR1 and CDR2 from the germline V gene are GTSNPN and SVGIG (reference sequence). The CDR3 has 12 amino acids. V lost 4 bases and J 3 bases, leaving 8 bases between the germline ends. Here the CDR3 reads CAWTLSTDTQYF. DNA for the CDR3: TGTGCCTGGACACTATCTACAGATACGCAGTATTTT.

The chain employs TRBV5-1 and TRBJ2-5; a possible D gene is TRBD1 (6 bases). CDR1 SGHRS and CDR2 YFSETQ come from the germline V gene. Trimming pared 4 bases from V and 1 base from J, leaving 11 bases between. This CDR3 contains 14 residues. This CDR3 reads CASSLGQLQETQYF. The CDR3 region has the DNA TGCGCCAGCAGCCTCGGACAGCTCCAAGAGACCCAGTACTTC.

V is TRBV18 and J is TRBJ1-3; D unclear. The V gene lost 5 bases and the J gene lost 1 base, with 15 bases spanning the gap. CDR1 and CDR2 from the germline V gene are KGHSH and LQKENI. This CDR3 has 16 amino acids. CDR3 sequence (DNA): TGTGCCAGCTCAGCGAAACCCGTCGGGTCTGGAAACACCATATATTTT. It encodes CASSAKPVGSGNTIYF.

This CDR3 is CASSFAQGAGTEAFF. CDR3 DNA: TGTGCCAGCAGCTTTGCACAGGGGGCTGGCACTGAAGCTTTCTTT. The rearrangement joins TRBV7-8 to TRBJ1-1; 9 bases are a match to TRBD1. The germline CDR1 and CDR2 sequences are SGHVS and FQNEAQ. The ends lost 3 bases at V and 4 bases at J; junction bases unmatched: 6. This CDR3 is built from 15 residues.

This chain links TRBV28 with TRBJ1-2; D might be TRBD1 (6 bases). The germline CDR1 and CDR2 sequences are MDHEN and SYDVKM. V was pared by 6 bases and J by 2 bases, with 13 bases between. This CDR3 is built from 14 residues. CDR3 region: CASSFHTGNYGYTF. The CDR3 DNA sequence: TGTGCCAGCAGCTTCCATACAGGGAACTATGGCTACACCTTC.

This clone was observed a few times. The rearrangement links TRBV29-1 to TRBJ1-2; possible D gene TRBD1, 6 bases. The CDR3 is 12 residues long. The germline gives CDR1 SQVTM, CDR2 ANQGSEA. Trimming removed 6 bases from V and 4 bases from J, with 12 bases in between. This chain's CDR3 is CSVSDSSYGYTF. For the CDR3, the DNA is TGCAGCGTCTCGGACAGTTCCTATGGCTACACCTTC.

This clone was detected only a few times. This sequence joins TRBV5-1 and TRBJ1-1; 9 nucleotides agree with TRBD1. Trimming at V came to 4 bases and at J to 7 bases, leaving 8 bases not matched to a gene. The CDR3 loop spans 14 amino acids. In germline, CDR1 is SGHRS, CDR2 YFSETQ. The CDR3 region is CASSPHRGQGEAFF. CDR3 sequence (DNA): TGCGCCAGCAGCCCACACAGGGGGCAGGGTGAAGCTTTCTTT. Combining the CDR3 with reference TRBV5-1 and TRBJ1-1 gives the whole variable domain KAGVTQTPRYLIKTRGQQVTLSCSPISGHRSVSWYQQTPGQGLQFLFEYFSETQRNKGNFPGRFSGRQFSNSRSEMNVSTLELGDSALYLCASSPHRGQGEAFFGQGTRLTVV.